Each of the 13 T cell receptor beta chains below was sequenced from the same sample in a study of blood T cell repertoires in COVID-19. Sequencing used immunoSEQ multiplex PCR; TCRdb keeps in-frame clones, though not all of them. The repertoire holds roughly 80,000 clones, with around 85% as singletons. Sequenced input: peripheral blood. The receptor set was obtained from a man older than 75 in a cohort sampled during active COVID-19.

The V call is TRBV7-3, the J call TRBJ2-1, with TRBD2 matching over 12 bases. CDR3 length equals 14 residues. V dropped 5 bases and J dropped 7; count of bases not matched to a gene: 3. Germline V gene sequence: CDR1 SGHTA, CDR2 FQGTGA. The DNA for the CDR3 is TGTGCCAGCAGCAAGACTAGCGGGGGTAATGAGCAGTTCTTC. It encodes CASSKTSGGNEQFF.

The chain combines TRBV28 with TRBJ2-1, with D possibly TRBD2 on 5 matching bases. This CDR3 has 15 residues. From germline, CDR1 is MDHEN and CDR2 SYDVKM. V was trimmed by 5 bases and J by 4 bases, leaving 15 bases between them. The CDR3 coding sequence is TGTGCCAGCAGTATACCAAAAGCGGAATACAATGAGCAGTTCTTC. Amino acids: CASSIPKAEYNEQFF.

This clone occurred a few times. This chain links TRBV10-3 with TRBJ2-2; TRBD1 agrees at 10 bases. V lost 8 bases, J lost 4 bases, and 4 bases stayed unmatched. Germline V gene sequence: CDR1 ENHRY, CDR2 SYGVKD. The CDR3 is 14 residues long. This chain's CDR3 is CAIRTGGGTGELFF. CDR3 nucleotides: TGTGCCATCCGGACAGGGGGAGGCACCGGGGAGCTGTTTTTT.

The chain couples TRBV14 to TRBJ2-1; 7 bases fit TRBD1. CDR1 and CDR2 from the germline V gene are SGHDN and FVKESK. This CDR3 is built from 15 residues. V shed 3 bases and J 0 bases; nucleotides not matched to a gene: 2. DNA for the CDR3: TGTGCCAGCAGCCAGGGACAGAACTCCTACAATGAGCAGTTCTTC. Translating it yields CASSQGQNSYNEQFF.

The CDR3 coding sequence is TGCGCCAGCAGCTTGGACGGAAGAGGGCGGGGCAATGAGCAGTTCTTC. Translated: CASSLDGRGRGNEQFF. J is TRBJ2-1 and V is TRBV5-1; a possible D gene is TRBD2 (6 bases). The germline V and J ends were trimmed by 0 bases and 6 bases, with 16 bases remaining between them. The CDR3 contains 16 residues. Germline CDR1 is SGHRS and CDR2 is YFSETQ. The whole variable domain, remainder taken from reference TRBV5-1 and TRBJ2-1, is KAGVTQTPRYLIKTRGQQVTLSCSPISGHRSVSWYQQTPGQGLQFLFEYFSETQRNKGNFPGRFSGRQFSNSRSEMNVSTLELGDSALYLCASSLDGRGRGNEQFFGPGTRLTVL.

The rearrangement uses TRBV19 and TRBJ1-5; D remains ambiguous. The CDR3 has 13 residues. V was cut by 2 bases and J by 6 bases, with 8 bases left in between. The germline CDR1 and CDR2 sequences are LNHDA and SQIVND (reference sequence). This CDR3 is CASSIQVGQPQHF. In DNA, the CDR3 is TGTGCCAGTAGTATACAGGTGGGTCAGCCCCAGCATTTT. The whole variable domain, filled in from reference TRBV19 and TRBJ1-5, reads DGGITQSPKYLFRKEGQNVTLSCEQNLNHDAMYWYRQDPGQGLRLIYYSQIVNDFQKGDIAEGYSVSREKKESFPLTVTSAQKNPTAFYLCASSIQVGQPQHFGDGTRLSIL.

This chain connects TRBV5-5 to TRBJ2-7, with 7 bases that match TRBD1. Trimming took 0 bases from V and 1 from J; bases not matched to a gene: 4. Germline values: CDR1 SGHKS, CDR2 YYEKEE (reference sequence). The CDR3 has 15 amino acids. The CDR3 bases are TGTGCCAGCAGCTTGGTTGGACAGGCGTCCTACGAGCAGTACGTC. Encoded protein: CASSLVGQASYEQYV.

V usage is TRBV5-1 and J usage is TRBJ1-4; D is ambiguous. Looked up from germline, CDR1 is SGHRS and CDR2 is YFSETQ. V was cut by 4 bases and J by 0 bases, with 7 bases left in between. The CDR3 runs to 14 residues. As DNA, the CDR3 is TGCGCCAGCAGCGGCTCTGCAACTAATGAAAAACTGTTTTTT. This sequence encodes CASSGSATNEKLFF. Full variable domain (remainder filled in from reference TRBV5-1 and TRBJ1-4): KAGVTQTPRYLIKTRGQQVTLSCSPISGHRSVSWYQQTPGQGLQFLFEYFSETQRNKGNFPGRFSGRQFSNSRSEMNVSTLELGDSALYLCASSGSATNEKLFFGSGTQLSVL.

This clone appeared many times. The CDR3 nucleotides read TGTGCCAGCAGTCGACCCGCGGGGCTCCGCTTGGAGCAGTACTTC. Translating it yields CASSRPAGLRLEQYF. V is TRBV2 and J is TRBJ2-7; D perhaps matches TRBD2 (6 bases). Germline V gene sequence: CDR1 SNHLY, CDR2 FYNNEI. V lost 5 bases to trimming and J lost 7 bases, with 21 bases between them. The CDR3 has 15 residues. Combining the CDR3 with reference TRBV2 and TRBJ2-7 gives the whole variable domain EPEVTQTPSHQVTQMGQEVILRCVPISNHLYFYWYRQILGQKVEFLVSFYNNEISEKSEIFDDQFSVERPDGSNFTLKIRSTKLEDSAMYFCASSRPAGLRLEQYFGPGTRLTVT.

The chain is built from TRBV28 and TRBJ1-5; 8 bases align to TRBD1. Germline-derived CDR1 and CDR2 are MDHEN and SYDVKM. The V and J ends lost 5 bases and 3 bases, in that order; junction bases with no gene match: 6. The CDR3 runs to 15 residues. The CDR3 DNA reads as TGTGCCAGCAGTAGACGGACAGGGAACAATCAGCCCCAGCATTTT. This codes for CASSRRTGNNQPQHF.

In DNA form, the CDR3 reads TGTGCCAGCAGTTTTAGCGGGGGGGAGACACGGCAAGAGACCCAGTACTTC. Residues: CASSFSGGETRQETQYF. The rearrangement uses TRBV27 and TRBJ2-5; 11 positions agree with TRBD2. The CDR3 covers 17 residues. The junction had 8 bases not matched to a gene; V was cut back by 3 bases and J by 2 bases. CDR1 is MNHEY, CDR2 SMNVEV, per germline (reference sequence).

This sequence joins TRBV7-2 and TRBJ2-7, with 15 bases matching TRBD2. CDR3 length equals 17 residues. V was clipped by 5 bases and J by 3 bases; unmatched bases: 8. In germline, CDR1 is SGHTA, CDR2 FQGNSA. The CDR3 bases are TGTGCCAGCAGCCCCGGAGGACTAGCGGGGGGGGTCTACGAGCAGTACTTC. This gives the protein CASSPGGLAGGVYEQYF.

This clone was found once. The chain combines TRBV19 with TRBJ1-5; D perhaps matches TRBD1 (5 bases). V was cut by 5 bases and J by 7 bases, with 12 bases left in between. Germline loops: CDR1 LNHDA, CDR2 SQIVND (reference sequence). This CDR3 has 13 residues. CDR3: CASSRDYGQPQHF. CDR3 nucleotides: TGTGCCAGTAGTCGGGACTACGGGCAGCCCCAGCATTTT.